These T cell receptor beta chains were read from a single sample in a study of CD8 T cells in Susac syndrome. TCRdb analysed the immunoSEQ multiplex PCR reads with MiXCR anew, one entry per CDR3 protein. This sample yields over 100,000 distinct CDR3 sequences, of which less than 95% are seen a single time; over 0.1% belongs to the top ten. Sequencing was carried out using CD8+ T cells from PBMCs. Receptors originate from a human donor in good health. Each CDR3 is given with its conserved first and last residue. D genes are given only for firm matches. The size of a clone is reported for some rows only, either as once, few or many, or as a class for expanded clones.

d_call: NA
j_call: TRBJ1-3
v_call: TRBV19
cdr3_length: 15
clone_size: NA
cdr3_nt: TGTGCCAGTAGTATACAACGGGCCTCTGGAAACACCATATATTTT
cdr3_aa: CASSIQRASGNTIYF

d_call: TRBD2
j_call: TRBJ2-4
v_call: TRBV4-3
cdr3_length: 17
clone_size: NA
cdr3_nt: TGCGCCAGCAGCCAAGATCGACAAGCTAGCGGGATGGTCATTCAGTACTTC
cdr3_aa: CASSQDRQASGMVIQYF

d_call: TRBD2
j_call: TRBJ2-7
v_call: TRBV20-1
cdr3_length: 13
clone_size: NA
cdr3_nt: TGCAGTGCTAGGGGCGGGAGAATCTACGAGCAGTACTTC
cdr3_aa: CSARGGRIYEQYF

d_call: NA
j_call: TRBJ1-1
v_call: TRBV3-1
cdr3_length: 14
clone_size: NA
cdr3_nt: TGTGCCAGCAGCCAAGGAGGGACTACCACTGAAGCTTTCTTT
cdr3_aa: CASSQGGTTTEAFF

d_call: TRBD1
j_call: TRBJ1-1
v_call: TRBV6-5
cdr3_length: 15
clone_size: NA
cdr3_nt: TGTGCCAGTCGAAACGACAGGGGAAGCAACACTGAAGCTTTCTTT
cdr3_aa: CASRNDRGSNTEAFF

d_call: TRBD1
j_call: TRBJ1-1
v_call: TRBV2
cdr3_length: 12
clone_size: NA
cdr3_nt: TGTGCCCAGGGACAGCTGAACACTGAAGCTTTCTTT
cdr3_aa: CAQGQLNTEAFF

d_call: NA
j_call: TRBJ2-3
v_call: TRBV19
cdr3_length: 15
clone_size: NA
cdr3_nt: TGTGCCAGTAGTAAGGAGTCCCCGGGCGCAGATACGCAGTATTTT
cdr3_aa: CASSKESPGADTQYF

d_call: NA
j_call: TRBJ2-7
v_call: TRBV20-1
cdr3_length: 12
clone_size: NA
cdr3_nt: TGCAGTGCTAGAGAAGAGGGGCTCGAGCAGTACTTC
cdr3_aa: CSAREEGLEQYF

d_call: NA
j_call: TRBJ2-1
v_call: TRBV7-2
cdr3_length: 15
clone_size: NA
cdr3_nt: TGTGCCAGCAGCGCGAGTTCTGCCCCCTACAATGAGCAGTTCTTC
cdr3_aa: CASSASSAPYNEQFF

d_call: NA
j_call: TRBJ2-1
v_call: TRBV5-1
cdr3_length: 15
clone_size: NA
cdr3_nt: TGCGCCAGCAGCTTGGAGACAGTAGGCACGGGTGAGCAGTTCTTC
cdr3_aa: CASSLETVGTGEQFF

d_call: NA
j_call: TRBJ1-1
v_call: TRBV18
cdr3_length: 12
clone_size: NA
cdr3_nt: TGTGCCAGCTCACCGGTCACAGGTGAAGCTTTCTTT
cdr3_aa: CASSPVTGEAFF

d_call: NA
j_call: TRBJ1-1
v_call: TRBV9
cdr3_length: 14
clone_size: NA
cdr3_nt: TGTGCCAGCAGCGCCGACCCGTGGACGACTGAAGCTTTCTTT
cdr3_aa: CASSADPWTTEAFF

d_call: NA
j_call: TRBJ2-5
v_call: TRBV7-2
cdr3_length: 17
clone_size: NA
cdr3_nt: TGTGCCAGCAGCCGGGGGGCTAGCGCCCTCGATGCAGAGACCCAGTACTTC
cdr3_aa: CASSRGASALDAETQYF

d_call: NA
j_call: TRBJ1-2
v_call: TRBV30
cdr3_length: 14
clone_size: few
cdr3_nt: TGTGCCTGGAGTGGGCACCAGGGCAGTTTGTACTACACCTTC
cdr3_aa: CAWSGHQGSLYYTF

d_call: NA
j_call: TRBJ1-3
v_call: TRBV3-1
cdr3_length: 12
clone_size: NA
cdr3_nt: TGTGCCAGCAGCCAAGGGAGAAACACCATATATTTT
cdr3_aa: CASSQGRNTIYF

d_call: NA
j_call: TRBJ2-1
v_call: TRBV14
cdr3_length: 13
clone_size: NA
cdr3_nt: TGTGCCAGCAAGGACAGAGATTACAATGAGCAGTTCTTC
cdr3_aa: CASKDRDYNEQFF

d_call: NA
j_call: TRBJ1-5
v_call: TRBV7-8
cdr3_length: 15
clone_size: once
cdr3_nt: TGTGCCAGCAGCCCAGGGACCTCCAACCGGGGCCCAGCGCATTTT
cdr3_aa: CASSPGTSNRGPAHF

d_call: NA
j_call: TRBJ1-2
v_call: TRBV21-1
cdr3_length: 14
clone_size: NA
cdr3_nt: TGTGCCAGCAGCCGTTTGCAGGACAACTATGGCTACACCTTC
cdr3_aa: CASSRLQDNYGYTF

d_call: TRBD1
j_call: TRBJ1-1
v_call: TRBV20-1
cdr3_length: 16
clone_size: NA
cdr3_nt: TGCAGTGCTAGAGGCGCCGGACAGGGGAGAAGAGCTGAAGCTTTCTTT
cdr3_aa: CSARGAGQGRRAEAFF

d_call: NA
j_call: TRBJ1-2
v_call: TRBV15
cdr3_length: 13
clone_size: NA
cdr3_nt: TGTGCCACCAGCAGAGCCCGGGGTGATGGCTACACCTTC
cdr3_aa: CATSRARGDGYTF

d_call: NA
j_call: TRBJ2-7
v_call: TRBV29-1
cdr3_length: 11
clone_size: NA
cdr3_nt: TGCAGCGTGGGGTACCTCTACGAGCAGTACTTC
cdr3_aa: CSVGYLYEQYF

d_call: NA
j_call: TRBJ2-7
v_call: TRBV12-3/TRBV12-4
cdr3_length: 10
clone_size: NA
cdr3_nt: TGTGCCAGCAGAGGGTACGAGCAGTACTTC
cdr3_aa: CASRGYEQYF

d_call: TRBD1
j_call: TRBJ2-5
v_call: TRBV7-9
cdr3_length: 15
clone_size: few
cdr3_nt: TGTGCCAGCAGCTTTGGCCAGGGGGCTGCGGAGACCCAGTACTTC
cdr3_aa: CASSFGQGAAETQYF

d_call: TRBD1
j_call: TRBJ2-7
v_call: TRBV5-6
cdr3_length: 14
clone_size: NA
cdr3_nt: TGTGCCAGCAGCCCCGGGACAGGGAGCAACGAGCAGTACTTC
cdr3_aa: CASSPGTGSNEQYF

d_call: TRBD1
j_call: TRBJ2-7
v_call: TRBV2
cdr3_length: 13
clone_size: once
cdr3_nt: TGTGCCAGCAGCAAGGGACAGACCTACGAGCAGTACTTC
cdr3_aa: CASSKGQTYEQYF

d_call: TRBD2
j_call: TRBJ2-7
v_call: TRBV7-2
cdr3_length: 15
clone_size: NA
cdr3_nt: TGTGCCAGCAGCTTAGTACTAGCGGGTTCCTACGAGCAGTACTTC
cdr3_aa: CASSLVLAGSYEQYF

d_call: TRBD1
j_call: TRBJ2-1
v_call: TRBV6-2/TRBV6-3
cdr3_length: 16
clone_size: once
cdr3_nt: TGTGCCAGCAGTTACTCTACGGACAGGGAATCCCATGAGCAGTTCTTC
cdr3_aa: CASSYSTDRESHEQFF

d_call: NA
j_call: TRBJ1-1
v_call: TRBV29-1
cdr3_length: 11
clone_size: NA
cdr3_nt: TGCAGCGTTGCGGGATACACTGAAGCTTTCTTT
cdr3_aa: CSVAGYTEAFF

d_call: NA
j_call: TRBJ2-7
v_call: TRBV29-1
cdr3_length: 13
clone_size: NA
cdr3_nt: TGCAGCGTTGGTAGGACATCAACCAGCGAGCAGTACTTC
cdr3_aa: CSVGRTSTSEQYF

d_call: TRBD1
j_call: TRBJ2-7
v_call: TRBV6-2/TRBV6-3
cdr3_length: 13
clone_size: NA
cdr3_nt: TGTGCCAGCAATCCGTCGGACAGGACCGAGCAGTACTTC
cdr3_aa: CASNPSDRTEQYF

d_call: NA
j_call: TRBJ2-7
v_call: TRBV15
cdr3_length: 15
clone_size: few
cdr3_nt: TGTGCCACCAGCAGAGAAACGGGATTCGGGTACGAGCAGTACTTC
cdr3_aa: CATSRETGFGYEQYF

d_call: NA
j_call: TRBJ1-2
v_call: TRBV7-2
cdr3_length: 13
clone_size: NA
cdr3_nt: TGTGCCAGCAGCCCTGAAACAGAGTATGGCTACACCTTC
cdr3_aa: CASSPETEYGYTF

d_call: TRBD2
j_call: TRBJ2-7
v_call: TRBV10-3
cdr3_length: 14
clone_size: NA
cdr3_nt: TGTGCCATCAGCCCCACTAGCGGGACGATCGAGCAGTACTTC
cdr3_aa: CAISPTSGTIEQYF

d_call: NA
j_call: TRBJ1-1
v_call: TRBV3-1
cdr3_length: 14
clone_size: NA
cdr3_nt: TGTGCCAGCAGCGGCGCGGACAGGAACACTGAAGCTTTCTTT
cdr3_aa: CASSGADRNTEAFF

d_call: NA
j_call: TRBJ1-1
v_call: TRBV5-6
cdr3_length: 14
clone_size: NA
cdr3_nt: TGTGCCAGCAGCTTCCCCACCGGGAACACTGAAGCTTTCTTT
cdr3_aa: CASSFPTGNTEAFF

d_call: NA
j_call: TRBJ2-1
v_call: TRBV29-1
cdr3_length: 11
clone_size: NA
cdr3_nt: TGCAGCGTCGGGACATACAATGAGCAGTTCTTC
cdr3_aa: CSVGTYNEQFF

d_call: NA
j_call: TRBJ1-2
v_call: TRBV28
cdr3_length: 14
clone_size: NA
cdr3_nt: TGTGCCAGCAGTCGTACCCAGGGGAACTATGGCTACACCTTC
cdr3_aa: CASSRTQGNYGYTF

d_call: NA
j_call: TRBJ1-3
v_call: TRBV20-1
cdr3_length: 15
clone_size: NA
cdr3_nt: TGCAGTGCTGCCCCCGACAGGAGCTCTGGAAACACCATATATTTT
cdr3_aa: CSAAPDRSSGNTIYF

d_call: NA
j_call: TRBJ2-3
v_call: TRBV11-2
cdr3_length: 16
clone_size: NA
cdr3_nt: TGTGCCAGCAGCTTAGGTTGGGGGGGGGCAACAGATACGCAGTATTTT
cdr3_aa: CASSLGWGGATDTQYF

d_call: TRBD1
j_call: TRBJ2-1
v_call: TRBV11-2
cdr3_length: 16
clone_size: NA
cdr3_nt: TGTGCCAGCAGCTTAGGGGGACAGGGGGCCGGCAATGAGCAGTTCTTC
cdr3_aa: CASSLGGQGAGNEQFF

d_call: NA
j_call: TRBJ1-1
v_call: TRBV5-4
cdr3_length: 15
clone_size: NA
cdr3_nt: TGTGCCAGCAGCGCCAGACGGGGAGCGGCCACTGAAGCTTTCTTT
cdr3_aa: CASSARRGAATEAFF